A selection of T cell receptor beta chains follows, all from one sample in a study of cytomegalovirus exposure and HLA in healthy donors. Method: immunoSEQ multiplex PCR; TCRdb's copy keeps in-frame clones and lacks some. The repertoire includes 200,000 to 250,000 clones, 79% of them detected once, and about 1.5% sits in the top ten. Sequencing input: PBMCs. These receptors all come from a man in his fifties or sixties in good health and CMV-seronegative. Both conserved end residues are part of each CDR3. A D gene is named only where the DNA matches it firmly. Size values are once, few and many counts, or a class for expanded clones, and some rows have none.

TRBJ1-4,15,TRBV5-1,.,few,CASSTGTSGREKLFF,TGCGCCAGCAGCACCGGGACTTCGGGGAGGGAAAAACTGTTTTTT
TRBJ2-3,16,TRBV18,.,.,CASSSFIAENTDTQYF,TGTGCCAGCTCATCTTTTATAGCGGAAAACACAGATACGCAGTATTTT
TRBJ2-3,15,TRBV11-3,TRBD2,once,CASSSGLAGVDTQYF,TGTGCCAGCAGCTCGGGACTAGCGGGAGTGGATACGCAGTATTTT
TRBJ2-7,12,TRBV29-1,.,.,CSVEGADYEQYF,TGCAGCGTTGAAGGGGCAGACTACGAGCAGTACTTC
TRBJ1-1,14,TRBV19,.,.,CASSLQTMNTEAFF,TGTGCCAGTAGTCTTCAGACTATGAACACTGAAGCTTTCTTT
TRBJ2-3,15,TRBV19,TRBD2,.,CASSTTSGGTDTQYF,TGTGCCAGTAGTACCACTAGCGGCGGCACAGATACGCAGTATTTT
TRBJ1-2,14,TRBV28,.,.,CASREDQGFYGYTF,TGTGCCAGCAGAGAAGACCAGGGATTCTATGGCTACACCTTC
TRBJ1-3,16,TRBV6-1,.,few,CASSEPRGSSGNTIYF,TGTGCCAGCAGTGAACCGCGGGGGAGCTCTGGAAACACCATATATTTT
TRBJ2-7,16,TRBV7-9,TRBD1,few,CASSFGGQGDPYEQYF,TGTGCCAGCAGCTTTGGTGGACAGGGGGATCCCTACGAGCAGTACTTC
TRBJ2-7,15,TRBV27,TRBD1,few,CASSSHRDRVNEQYF,TGTGCCAGCAGCTCGCATCGGGACAGGGTTAACGAGCAGTACTTC
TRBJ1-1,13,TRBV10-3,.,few,CAISETGNTEAFF,TGTGCCATCAGTGAGACAGGGAATACTGAAGCTTTCTTT
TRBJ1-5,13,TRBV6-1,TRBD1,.,CASRGQGSQPQHF,TGTGCCAGCAGGGGACAGGGTAGTCAGCCCCAGCATTTT
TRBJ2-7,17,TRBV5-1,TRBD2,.,CASSLSGTSGSGYEQYF,TGCGCCAGCAGCTTGAGCGGGACTAGCGGGAGTGGTTACGAGCAGTACTTC
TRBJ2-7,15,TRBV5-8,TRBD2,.,CASAQTSAVSYEQYF,TGTGCCAGTGCCCAGACTAGCGCCGTATCCTACGAGCAGTACTTC
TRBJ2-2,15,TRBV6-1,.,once,CASSEEEGTTGELFF,TGTGCCAGCAGTGAGGAGGAGGGGACCACCGGGGAGCTGTTTTTT
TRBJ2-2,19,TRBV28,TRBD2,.,CASSSSTSGRRHFTGELFF,TGTGCCAGCAGTTCTTCCACTAGCGGGCGCCGCCATTTCACCGGGGAGCTGTTTTTT
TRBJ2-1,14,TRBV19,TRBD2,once,CASSIQSGISEQFF,TGTGCCAGTAGTATACAAAGCGGGATTAGTGAGCAGTTCTTC
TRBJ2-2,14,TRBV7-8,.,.,CASTDNSNTGELFF,TGTGCCAGCACCGACAATTCGAACACCGGGGAGCTGTTTTTT
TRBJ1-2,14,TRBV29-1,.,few,CSAFKQGPSWGYTF,TGCAGCGCCTTCAAACAGGGCCCGAGTTGGGGCTACACCTTC
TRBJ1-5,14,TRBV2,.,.,CASSLQEGNQPQHF,TGTGCCAGCAGCCTACAGGAGGGGAATCAGCCCCAGCATTTT
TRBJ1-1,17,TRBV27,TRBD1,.,CASRSFIGTGKNTEAFF,TGTGCCAGCAGGAGTTTTATCGGGACAGGAAAGAACACTGAAGCTTTCTTT
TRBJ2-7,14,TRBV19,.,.,CASRPDRYHYEQYF,TGTGCCAGTAGACCCGACAGGTATCACTACGAGCAGTACTTC
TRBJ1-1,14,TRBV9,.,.,CASSGGQKSTEAFF,TGTGCCAGCAGCGGAGGACAGAAGTCCACTGAAGCTTTCTTT
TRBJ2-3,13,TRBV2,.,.,CASSVSGTDTQYF,TGTGCCAGCAGTGTAAGCGGCACAGATACGCAGTATTTT
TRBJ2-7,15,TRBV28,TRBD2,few,CASSLGTSGSYEQYF,TGTGCCAGCAGTTTAGGGACTAGCGGGAGTTACGAGCAGTACTTC
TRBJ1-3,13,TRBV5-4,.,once,CASHGGTGNTIYF,TGTGCCAGCCACGGGGGTACTGGAAACACCATATATTTT
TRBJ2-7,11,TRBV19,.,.,CASSNAYEQYF,TGTGCCAGTAGTAACGCGTACGAGCAGTACTTC
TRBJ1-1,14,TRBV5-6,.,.,CASSLVQLNTEAFF,TGTGCCAGCAGCTTGGTACAGCTGAACACTGAAGCTTTCTTT
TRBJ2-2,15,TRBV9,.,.,CASSFRELGTGELFF,TGTGCTAGCAGCTTCCGGGAATTAGGCACCGGGGAGCTGTTTTTT
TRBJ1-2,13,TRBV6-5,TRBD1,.,CASSGTGDYGYTF,TGTGCCAGCAGCGGGACAGGGGACTATGGCTACACCTTC
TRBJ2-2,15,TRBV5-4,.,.,CASSLFRGRTGELFF,TGTGCCAGCAGCTTGTTCAGGGGCAGGACCGGGGAGCTGTTTTTT
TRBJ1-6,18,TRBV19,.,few,CASSIGDRLGTENSPLHF,TGTGCCAGTAGTATTGGAGACAGGCTTGGGACCGAGAATTCACCCCTCCACTTT
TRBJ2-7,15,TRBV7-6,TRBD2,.,CASSGTSGSSYEQYF,TGTGCCAGCAGCGGGACTAGCGGGAGCTCCTACGAGCAGTACTTC
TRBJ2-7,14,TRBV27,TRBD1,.,CASSFNRGMYEQYF,TGTGCCAGCAGTTTTAACAGGGGGATGTACGAGCAGTACTTC
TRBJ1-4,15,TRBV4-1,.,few,CASSQGGALGEKLFF,TGCGCCAGCAGCCAAGGCGGGGCGCTCGGTGAAAAACTGTTTTTT
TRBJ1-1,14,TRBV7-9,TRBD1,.,CASSYRGSGTEAFF,TGTGCCAGCAGCTACAGGGGATCGGGCACTGAAGCTTTCTTT
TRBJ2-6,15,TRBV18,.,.,CASSPGQTGANVLTF,TGTGCCAGCTCACCAGGGCAAACTGGGGCCAACGTCCTGACTTTC
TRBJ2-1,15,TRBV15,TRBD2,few,CATSRSGTRTNEQFF,TGTGCCACCAGCAGATCCGGGACTAGGACAAACGAGCAGTTCTTC
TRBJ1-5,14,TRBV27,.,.,CASSSRGLYQPQHF,TGTGCCAGCAGTTCGCGGGGCCTTTATCAGCCCCAGCATTTT
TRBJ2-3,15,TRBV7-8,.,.,CASSLAPEGADTQYF,TGTGCCAGCAGCTTAGCGCCTGAGGGGGCAGATACGCAGTATTTT
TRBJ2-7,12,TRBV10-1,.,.,CASSESRDEQYF,TGCGCCAGCAGTGAGTCCCGGGACGAGCAGTACTTC
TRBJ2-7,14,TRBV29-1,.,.,CSVAEGPLTPEQYF,TGCAGCGTTGCGGAGGGACCTCTGACTCCAGAGCAGTACTTC
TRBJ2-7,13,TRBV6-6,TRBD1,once,CASRGQGDYEQYF,TGTGCCAGCAGGGGACAGGGAGACTACGAGCAGTACTTC
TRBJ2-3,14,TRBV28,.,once,CASNLWQGSDTQYF,TGTGCCAGCAATCTGTGGCAGGGATCAGATACGCAGTATTTT
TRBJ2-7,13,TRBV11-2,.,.,CASSLDLSSEQYF,TGTGCCAGCAGCTTAGACTTGTCTAGCGAGCAGTACTTC